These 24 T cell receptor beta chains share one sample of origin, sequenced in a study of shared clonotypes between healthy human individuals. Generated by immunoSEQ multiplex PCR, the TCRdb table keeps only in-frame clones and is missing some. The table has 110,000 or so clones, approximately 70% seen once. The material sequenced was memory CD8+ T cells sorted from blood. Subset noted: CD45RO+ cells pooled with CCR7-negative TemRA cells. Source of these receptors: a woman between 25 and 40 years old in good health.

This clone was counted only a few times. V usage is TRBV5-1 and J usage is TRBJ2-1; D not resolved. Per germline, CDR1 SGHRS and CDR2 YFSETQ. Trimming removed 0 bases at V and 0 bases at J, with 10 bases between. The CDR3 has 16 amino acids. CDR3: CASSLEAAPSYNEQFF. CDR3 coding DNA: TGCGCCAGCAGCTTGGAGGCCGCCCCCTCCTACAATGAGCAGTTCTTC. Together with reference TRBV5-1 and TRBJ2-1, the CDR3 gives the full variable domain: KAGVTQTPRYLIKTRGQQVTLSCSPISGHRSVSWYQQTPGQGLQFLFEYFSETQRNKGNFPGRFSGRQFSNSRSEMNVSTLELGDSALYLCASSLEAAPSYNEQFFGPGTRLTVL.

The DNA of the CDR3 is TGTGCCAGCACCTTTCAGGCTTCTATGGGCTACACCTTC. Its translation is CASTFQASMGYTF. This chain links TRBV2 with TRBJ1-2; no firm D call. Trimming stripped 7 bases from V and 8 bases from J, with 17 bases between. Germline V gene data show CDR1 as SNHLY and CDR2 as FYNNEI. The CDR3 runs to 13 residues.

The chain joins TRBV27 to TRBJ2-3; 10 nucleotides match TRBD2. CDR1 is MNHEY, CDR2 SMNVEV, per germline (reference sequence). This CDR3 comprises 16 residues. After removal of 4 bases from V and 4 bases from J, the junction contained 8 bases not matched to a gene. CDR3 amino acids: CASSSLAGGGADTQYF. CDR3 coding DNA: TGTGCCAGCAGTTCCTTAGCGGGAGGAGGGGCAGATACGCAGTATTTT.

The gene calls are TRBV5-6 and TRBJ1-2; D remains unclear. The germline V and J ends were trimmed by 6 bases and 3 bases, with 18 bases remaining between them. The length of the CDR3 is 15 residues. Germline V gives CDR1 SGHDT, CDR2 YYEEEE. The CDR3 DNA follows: TGTGCCAGCACCATCTCGGCCGCAACCGACTATGGCTACACCTTC. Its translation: CASTISAATDYGYTF.

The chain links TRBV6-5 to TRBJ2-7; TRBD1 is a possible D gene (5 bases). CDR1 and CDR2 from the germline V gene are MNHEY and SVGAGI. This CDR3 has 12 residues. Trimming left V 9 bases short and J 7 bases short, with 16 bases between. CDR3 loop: CASFSQGREQYF. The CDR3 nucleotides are TGTGCCAGTTTTAGCCAGGGCCGGGAGCAGTACTTC.

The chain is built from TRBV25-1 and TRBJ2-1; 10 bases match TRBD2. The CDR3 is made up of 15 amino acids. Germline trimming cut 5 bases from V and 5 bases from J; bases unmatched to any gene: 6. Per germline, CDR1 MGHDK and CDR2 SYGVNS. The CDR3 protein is CASSLASGRDNEQFF. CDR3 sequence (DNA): TGTGCCAGCAGTTTAGCTAGCGGGAGAGACAATGAGCAGTTCTTC.

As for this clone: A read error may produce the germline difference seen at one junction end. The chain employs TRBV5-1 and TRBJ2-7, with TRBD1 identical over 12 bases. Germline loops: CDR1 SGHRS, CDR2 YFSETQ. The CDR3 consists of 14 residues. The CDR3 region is CASSPGTGGLIMHF. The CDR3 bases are TGCGCCAGCAGCCCTGGGACAGGGGGCTTGATTATGCACTTC.

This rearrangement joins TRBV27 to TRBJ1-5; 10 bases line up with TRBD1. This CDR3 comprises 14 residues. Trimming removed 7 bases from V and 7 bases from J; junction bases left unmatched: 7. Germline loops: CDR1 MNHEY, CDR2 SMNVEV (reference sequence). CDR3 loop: CASKRDRGAQPQHF. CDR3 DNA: TGTGCCAGCAAGCGGGACAGGGGAGCGCAGCCCCAGCATTTT.

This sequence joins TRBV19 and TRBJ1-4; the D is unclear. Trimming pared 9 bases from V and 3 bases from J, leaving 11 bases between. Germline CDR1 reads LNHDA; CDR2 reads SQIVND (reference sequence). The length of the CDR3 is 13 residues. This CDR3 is CASSGRSNEKLFF. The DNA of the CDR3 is TGTGCCAGCTCCGGACGGTCTAATGAAAAACTGTTTTTT.

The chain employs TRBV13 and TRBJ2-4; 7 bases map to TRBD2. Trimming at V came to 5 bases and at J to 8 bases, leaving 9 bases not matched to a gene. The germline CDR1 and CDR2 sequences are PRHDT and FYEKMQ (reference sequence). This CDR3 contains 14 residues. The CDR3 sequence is CASSQRGGTDIQYF. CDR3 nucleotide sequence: TGTGCCAGCAGCCAGCGGGGCGGGACGGACATTCAGTACTTC.

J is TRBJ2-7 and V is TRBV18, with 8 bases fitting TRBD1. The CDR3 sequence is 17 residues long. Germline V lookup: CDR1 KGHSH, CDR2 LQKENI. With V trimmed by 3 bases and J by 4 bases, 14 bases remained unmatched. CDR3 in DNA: TGTGCCAGCTCACCCTTTTTGTACAGGGGGGTCGTATACGAGCAGTACTTC. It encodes CASSPFLYRGVVYEQYF.

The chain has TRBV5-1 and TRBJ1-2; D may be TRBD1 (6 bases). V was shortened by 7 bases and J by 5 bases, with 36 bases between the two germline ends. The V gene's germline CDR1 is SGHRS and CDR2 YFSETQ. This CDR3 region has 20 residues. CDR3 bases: TGCGCCAGCTGGAGGGGGTCGGGCCCCGTCCTAAACCAGGGAAGGTATGGCTACACCTTC. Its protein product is CASWRGSGPVLNQGRYGYTF.

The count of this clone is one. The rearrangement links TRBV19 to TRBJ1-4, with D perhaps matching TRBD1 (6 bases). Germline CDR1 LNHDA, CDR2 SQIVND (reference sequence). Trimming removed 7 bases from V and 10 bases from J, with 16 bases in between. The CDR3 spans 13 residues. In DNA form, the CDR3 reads TGTGCCAGTAATACCGGGGACACCGGAAAACTGTTTTTT. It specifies CASNTGDTGKLFF.

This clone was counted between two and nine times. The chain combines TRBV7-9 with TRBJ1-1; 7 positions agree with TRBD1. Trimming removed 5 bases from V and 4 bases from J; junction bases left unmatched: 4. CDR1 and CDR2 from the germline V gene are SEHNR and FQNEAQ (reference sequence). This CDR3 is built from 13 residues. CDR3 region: CASSPTGFTEAFF. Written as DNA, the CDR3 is TGTGCCAGCAGCCCGACAGGGTTCACTGAAGCTTTCTTT.

In DNA form, the CDR3 reads TGTGCCAGCAGTGGACACAGGGGTATATCCTACGAGCAGTACTTC. This codes for CASSGHRGISYEQYF. The chain links TRBV2 to TRBJ2-7; 7 positions agree with TRBD1. CDR3 length: 15 residues. Germline values: CDR1 SNHLY, CDR2 FYNNEI. After removal of 4 bases from V and 1 base from J, the junction contained 7 bases not matched to a gene.

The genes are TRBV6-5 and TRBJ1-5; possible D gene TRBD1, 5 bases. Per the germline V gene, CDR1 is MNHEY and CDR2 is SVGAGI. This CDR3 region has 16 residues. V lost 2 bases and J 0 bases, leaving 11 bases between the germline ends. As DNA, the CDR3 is TGTGCCAGCAGTTACGGGACCCCCGATAGCAATCAGCCCCAGCATTTT. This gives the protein CASSYGTPDSNQPQHF.

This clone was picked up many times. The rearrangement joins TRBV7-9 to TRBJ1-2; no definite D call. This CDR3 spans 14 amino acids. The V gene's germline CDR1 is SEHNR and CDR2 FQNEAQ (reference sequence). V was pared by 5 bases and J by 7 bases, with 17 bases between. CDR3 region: CASSPSEESAGYTF. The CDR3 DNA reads TGTGCCAGCAGCCCGTCAGAGGAATCGGCTGGCTACACCTTC.

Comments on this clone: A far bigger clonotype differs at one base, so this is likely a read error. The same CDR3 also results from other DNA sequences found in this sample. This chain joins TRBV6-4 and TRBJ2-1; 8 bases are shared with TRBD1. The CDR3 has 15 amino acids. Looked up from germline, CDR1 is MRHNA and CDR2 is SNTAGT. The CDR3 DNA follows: TGCGCCAGCAGTCCCGACAGGGGAGGTTACAATGAGCAGTTCTTC. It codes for CASSPDRGGYNEQFF.

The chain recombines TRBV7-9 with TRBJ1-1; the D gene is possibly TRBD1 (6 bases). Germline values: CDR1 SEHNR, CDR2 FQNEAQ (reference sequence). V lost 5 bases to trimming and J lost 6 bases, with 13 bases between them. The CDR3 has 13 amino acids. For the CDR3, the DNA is TGTGCCAGCAGCAGGGGCAGGGGACCTGAAGCTTTCTTT. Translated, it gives CASSRGRGPEAFF.

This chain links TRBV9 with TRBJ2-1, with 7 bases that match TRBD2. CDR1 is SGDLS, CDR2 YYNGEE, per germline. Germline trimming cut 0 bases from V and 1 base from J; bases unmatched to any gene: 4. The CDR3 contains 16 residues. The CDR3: CASSVGGSTSYNEQFF. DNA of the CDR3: TGTGCCAGCAGCGTAGGCGGGAGTACATCCTACAATGAGCAGTTCTTC.

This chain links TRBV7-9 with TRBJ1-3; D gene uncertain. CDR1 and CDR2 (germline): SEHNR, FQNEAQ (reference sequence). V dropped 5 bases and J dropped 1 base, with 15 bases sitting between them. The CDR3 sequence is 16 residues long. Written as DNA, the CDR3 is TGTGCCAGCAGCCCACGTAGCCTCCCTTCTGGAAACACCATATATTTT. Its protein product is CASSPRSLPSGNTIYF.

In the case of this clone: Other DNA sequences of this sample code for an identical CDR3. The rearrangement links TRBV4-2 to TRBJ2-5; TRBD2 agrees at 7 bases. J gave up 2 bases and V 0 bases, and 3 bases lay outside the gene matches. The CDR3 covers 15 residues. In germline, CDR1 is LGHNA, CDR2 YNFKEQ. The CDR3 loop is CASSQDREGQETQYF. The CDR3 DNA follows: TGTGCCAGCAGCCAAGACAGGGAGGGACAAGAGACCCAGTACTTC.

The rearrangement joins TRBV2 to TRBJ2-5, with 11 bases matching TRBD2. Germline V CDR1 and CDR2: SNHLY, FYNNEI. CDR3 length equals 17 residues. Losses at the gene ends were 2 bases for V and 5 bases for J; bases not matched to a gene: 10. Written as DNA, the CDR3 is TGTGCCAGCAGTGAAAGGGGTAGCGGGAGGGGTTGGGAGACCCAGTACTTC. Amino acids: CASSERGSGRGWETQYF.

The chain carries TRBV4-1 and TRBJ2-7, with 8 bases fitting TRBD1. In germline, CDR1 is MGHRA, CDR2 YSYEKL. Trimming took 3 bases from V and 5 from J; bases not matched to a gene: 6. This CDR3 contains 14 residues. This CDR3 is CASSQTRQGHEQYF. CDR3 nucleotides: TGCGCCAGCAGCCAGACCCGACAGGGGCACGAGCAGTACTTC.